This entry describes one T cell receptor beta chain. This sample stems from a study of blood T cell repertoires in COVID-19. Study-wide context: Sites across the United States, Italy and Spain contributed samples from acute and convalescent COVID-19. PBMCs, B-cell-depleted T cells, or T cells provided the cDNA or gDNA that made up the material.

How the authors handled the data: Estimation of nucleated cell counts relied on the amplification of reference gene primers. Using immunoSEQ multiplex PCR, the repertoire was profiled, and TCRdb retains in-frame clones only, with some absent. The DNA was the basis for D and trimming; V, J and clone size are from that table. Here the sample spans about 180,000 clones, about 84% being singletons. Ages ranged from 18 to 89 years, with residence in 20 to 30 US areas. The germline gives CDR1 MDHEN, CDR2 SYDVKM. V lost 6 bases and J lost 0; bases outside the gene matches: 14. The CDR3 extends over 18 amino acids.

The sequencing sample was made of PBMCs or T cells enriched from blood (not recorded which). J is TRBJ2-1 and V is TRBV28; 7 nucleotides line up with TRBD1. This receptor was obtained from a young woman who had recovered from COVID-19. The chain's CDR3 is CASSRDSWEVSSYNEQFF. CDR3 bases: TGTGCCAGCAGCCGGGACAGTTGGGAAGTAAGCTCCTACAATGAGCAGTTCTTC.